One and the same sample provided the 32 T cell receptor beta chains below, sequenced in a study of response to subunit inactivated influenza vaccine. TCRdb passed the RT-PCR reads through MiXCR, listing each CDR3 protein once. The repertoire includes about 500,000 distinct CDR3 sequences, roughly 7.6% of them detected once, and around 13% sits in the top ten. Source: PBMCs from blood, taken about 23 months after vaccination. The source is a man aged 50-75 years who received an inactivated influenza vaccine.

This clonotype turned up a few times. At one of its ends the junction is not consistent with the germline gene, which may arise from a read error. The gene calls are TRBV14 and TRBJ2-1; 7 positions match TRBD1. Germline CDR1 is SGHDN and CDR2 is FVKESK. The CDR3 loop spans 12 amino acids. The CDR3 DNA reads TGTGCCAGCAGCCTAGGTCCCGGGACAGAGGTCTTC. As protein: CASSLGPGTEVF.

This clonotype has only a few counts. V gene TRBV2 combines with J gene TRBJ1-2; 9 positions match TRBD1. The ends lost 6 bases at V and 7 bases at J; junction bases unmatched: 3. The CDR3 runs 12 residues. Germline V lookup: CDR1 SNHLY, CDR2 FYNNEI. The CDR3 reads CASSQGQGGYTF. As DNA, the CDR3 is TGTGCCAGCAGCCAGGGACAGGGTGGCTACACCTTC.

This clonotype was seen at least ten times. The gene calls are TRBV27 and TRBJ2-1; the D is unclear. V was pared by 8 bases and J by 7 bases, with 9 bases between. Germline V CDR1 and CDR2: MNHEY, SMNVEV (reference sequence). This CDR3 is built from 11 residues. The CDR3, as DNA: TGTGCCAGCCAGGATTGGAATGAGCAGTTCTTC. It is translated as CASQDWNEQFF.

This clonotype appeared a few times. The chain uses TRBV20-1 and TRBJ2-7; D uncertain. The CDR3 runs 11 residues. V lost 4 bases to trimming and J lost 2 bases, with 6 bases between them. Germline-derived CDR1 and CDR2 are DFQATT and SNEGSKA (reference sequence). CDR3 nucleotide sequence: TGCAGTGCTAATACCGCCTACGAGCAGTACTTC. It yields the protein CSANTAYEQYF.

This clonotype appeared many times. This chain connects TRBV29-1 to TRBJ2-3; D not resolved. The CDR3 has 12 amino acids. Germline assignment: CDR1 SQVTM and CDR2 ANQGSEA. V was cut by 3 bases and J by 2 bases, with 6 bases left in between. CDR3 in amino acids: CSVEGLTDTQYF. The CDR3, as DNA: TGCAGCGTTGAGGGCCTCACAGATACGCAGTATTTT.

CDR3 nucleotides: TGTGCCAGCAGTCCTACCTATGGTGGCGAGCAGTACTTC. Its translation: CASSPTYGGEQYF. V gene TRBV12-3 or TRBV12-4 combines with J gene TRBJ2-7; no clear D gene. V was pared by 5 bases and J by 6 bases, with 14 bases between. The CDR3 loop spans 13 amino acids.

This clonotype was observed a few times. V usage is TRBV20-1 and J usage is TRBJ2-1, with TRBD1 matching 7 bases. The V gene's germline CDR1 is DFQATT and CDR2 SNEGSKA (reference sequence). The CDR3 has 16 residues. V was clipped by 0 bases and J by 4 bases; unmatched bases: 9. The CDR3 loop is CSARENAGGDYNEQFF. The DNA of the CDR3 is TGCAGTGCTAGAGAAAACGCAGGGGGAGATTACAATGAGCAGTTCTTC.

The rearrangement joins TRBV18 to TRBJ2-7, with D tentatively TRBD1 or TRBD2 (5 bases each). V was shortened by 1 base and J by 6 bases, with 13 bases between the two germline ends. The CDR3 contains 14 residues. Germline V gene lookup returns CDR1 KGHSH and CDR2 LQKENI. The CDR3 DNA reads as TGTGCCAGCTCACCACAGGGACGGGCCGCCGAGCAGTACTTC. It is translated as CASSPQGRAAEQYF.

V gene TRBV3-1 combines with J gene TRBJ2-3, with 10 nucleotides matching TRBD2. Germline loops: CDR1 LGHDT, CDR2 YNNKEL (reference sequence). V gave up 4 bases and J gave up 3 bases; unmatched junction bases: 7. The CDR3 runs to 16 residues. The CDR3 sequence is CASSPDSGGLTDTQYF. CDR3 DNA: TGTGCCAGCAGCCCAGATAGCGGGGGGCTGACAGATACGCAGTATTTT.

This clonotype was counted at least ten times. For the CDR3, the DNA is TGTGCCTGGAACATCGACTATTTGGAGCAGTACTTC. It codes for CAWNIDYLEQYF. The V call is TRBV30, the J call TRBJ2-7; D may be TRBD2 (5 bases). Germline lookup yields CDR1 GTSNPN and CDR2 SVGIG (reference sequence). V lost 4 bases to trimming and J lost 7 bases, with 14 bases between them. The length of the CDR3 is 12 residues.

The chain carries TRBV12-3 or TRBV12-4 and TRBJ2-7, with 8 bases lining up with TRBD1. The V segment lost 8 bases and the J segment 3 bases; nucleotides outside the gene matches: 12. The CDR3 covers 15 residues. The CDR3 sequence is CASRYTTGGYYEQYF. For the CDR3, the DNA is TGTGCCAGCCGTTATACCACAGGGGGTTACTACGAGCAGTACTTC.

This clonotype was seen ten or more times. The chain uses TRBV6-2 or TRBV6-3 and TRBJ2-1; 12 bases are a match to TRBD2. Germline V lookup: CDR1 MNHEY, CDR2 SVGEGT. J gave up 3 bases and V 7 bases, and 10 bases lay outside the gene matches. The CDR3 has 17 residues. In DNA, the CDR3 is TGTGCCAGCAATCCGGCTAGGACTAGCGGGAACTACAATGAGCAGTTCTTC. Its protein is CASNPARTSGNYNEQFF.

The chain links TRBV7-8 to TRBJ1-5; 8 bases align to TRBD1. The germline CDR1 and CDR2 sequences are SGHVS and FQNEAQ. The CDR3 is made up of 17 amino acids. Trimming took 1 base from V and 0 from J; bases not matched to a gene: 5. This CDR3 reads CASSLVQGGNSNQPQHF. DNA of the CDR3: TGTGCCAGCAGCTTAGTACAGGGGGGGAATAGCAATCAGCCCCAGCATTTT.

This clonotype was observed a few times. This chain uses TRBV6-5 with TRBJ1-4, with a possible D match to TRBD1 (5 bases). Deletions cut 0 bases from V and 5 bases from J, with 10 bases between. The V gene's germline CDR1 is MNHEY and CDR2 SVGAGI. The CDR3 is made up of 15 amino acids. CDR3 sequence (DNA): TGTGCCAGCAGTTACTCGTGGGGGGGAAATGAAAAACTGTTTTTT. It encodes CASSYSWGGNEKLFF.

The genes are TRBV12-3 or TRBV12-4 and TRBJ2-1, with 16 bases matching TRBD2. J lost 9 bases, V lost 5 bases, and 16 bases had no gene match. The CDR3 contains 19 residues. This CDR3 reads CASSRYGPGLAGGQSEQFF. CDR3 nucleotides: TGTGCCAGCAGTCGCTATGGACCGGGACTAGCGGGAGGGCAAAGTGAGCAGTTCTTC.

On this clonotype: The junction departs from the called germline gene at one end, perhaps through a read error. The chain is built from TRBV5-4 and TRBJ2-2; D may be TRBD2 (7 bases). The CDR3 runs to 19 residues. Germline CDR1 reads SGHNT; CDR2 reads YYREEE (reference sequence). The CDR3 region has the DNA TGTGCCAGCACCTTGGCCTACCCGGGGGGCGAATTTTACACCGGGGAGCTGTTTTTT. It is translated as CASTLAYPGGEFYTGELFF.

This clonotype was counted many times. V gene TRBV7-9 combines with J gene TRBJ2-7; no firm D call. There are 11 residues in the CDR3. Germline values: CDR1 SEHNR, CDR2 FQNEAQ (reference sequence). Deletions cut 4 bases from V and 3 bases from J, with 4 bases between. The CDR3 region has the DNA TGTGCCAGCAGCTCCTTCTACGAGCAGTACTTC. Protein sequence: CASSSFYEQYF.

CDR3 DNA sequence: TGCGCCAGCAGCTTTGACAGGGTTGGGAACAATGAGCAGTTCTTC. This encodes CASSFDRVGNNEQFF. The rearrangement links TRBV5-1 to TRBJ2-1; the match to TRBD1 covers 7 bases. V was clipped by 2 bases and J by 5 bases; unmatched bases: 7. This CDR3 is built from 15 residues. CDR1 SGHRS and CDR2 YFSETQ come from the germline V gene.

This clonotype appeared a few times. The V call is TRBV6-2 or TRBV6-3, the J call TRBJ2-7; 11 bases align to TRBD2. V shed 4 bases, J shed 4 bases, and the junction held 9 bases outside the gene matches. The germline gives CDR1 MNHEY, CDR2 SVGEGT. The CDR3 consists of 16 residues. The DNA for the CDR3 is TGTGCCAGCAGTTCGCCGGGACTAGCGGACCGATACGAGCAGTACTTC. Translation gives CASSSPGLADRYEQYF.

V gene TRBV10-3 combines with J gene TRBJ2-2, with 8 bases lining up with TRBD1. V lost 0 bases, J lost 5 bases, and 11 bases stayed unmatched. The CDR3 consists of 18 residues. CDR1 and CDR2 from the germline V gene are ENHRY and SYGVKD. The CDR3 protein is CAISESRPGQGRTGELFF. CDR3 nucleotide sequence: TGTGCCATCAGTGAGTCCAGGCCTGGACAGGGCCGTACCGGGGAGCTGTTTTTT.

Only a few counts were recorded for this clonotype. V and J are TRBV28 and TRBJ2-1; TRBD2 matches 8 bases. The junction had 8 bases not matched to a gene; V was cut back by 3 bases and J by 7 bases. The CDR3 has 15 amino acids. Looked up from germline, CDR1 is MDHEN and CDR2 is SYDVKM. This CDR3 reads CASSFAGGRRNEQFF. In nucleotides, the CDR3 is TGTGCCAGCAGTTTTGCGGGAGGTCGTAGAAATGAGCAGTTCTTC.

This clonotype was found many times. The chain recombines TRBV10-2 with TRBJ2-2; either TRBD1 or TRBD2 may supply D (5 bases each). CDR3 length equals 13 residues. V was shortened by 9 bases and J by 1 base, with 9 bases between the two germline ends. Germline CDR1 is WSHSY and CDR2 is SAAADI. CDR3 in amino acids: CASGTWNTGELFF. The CDR3 DNA reads TGCGCCAGTGGGACCTGGAACACCGGGGAGCTGTTTTTT.

The rearrangement uses TRBV25-1 and TRBJ1-1; D is ambiguous. This CDR3 has 11 residues. V lost 6 bases, J lost 6 bases, and 8 bases lay in between. Looked up from germline, CDR1 is MGHDK and CDR2 is SYGVNS. In DNA form, the CDR3 reads TGTGCCAGCAGACTAAGGGCTGAAGCTTTCTTT. Translating it yields CASRLRAEAFF.

This clonotype was counted at least ten times. V is TRBV7-2 and J is TRBJ2-5, with TRBD1 identical over 10 bases. Germline CDR1 is SGHTA and CDR2 is FQGNSA. V trimming: 5 bases; J trimming: 2 bases; junction bases outside the gene matches: 5. This CDR3 has 15 residues. The CDR3 sequence is CASSNGQGVQETQYF. Written as DNA, the CDR3 is TGTGCCAGCAGCAACGGACAGGGGGTTCAAGAGACCCAGTACTTC.

This clonotype occurred many times. The V gene is TRBV7-2, the J gene TRBJ2-7; TRBD2 aligns across 10 bases. Germline-derived CDR1 and CDR2 are SGHTA and FQGNSA. CDR3 length: 13 amino acids. The junction had 4 bases not matched to a gene; V was cut back by 6 bases and J by 5 bases. CDR3 loop: CASRAGGVNEQYF. CDR3 sequence (DNA): TGTGCCAGCAGAGCGGGGGGGGTCAACGAGCAGTACTTC. The full variable domain, with the rest looked up from reference TRBV7-2 and TRBJ2-7, is GAGVSQSPSNKVTEKGKDVELRCDPISGHTALYWYRQSLGQGLEFLIYFQGNSAPDKSGLPSDRFSAERTGGSVSTLTIQRTQQEDSAVYLCASRAGGVNEQYFGPGTRLTVT.

V usage is TRBV4-1 and J usage is TRBJ2-3; TRBD2 matches 7 bases. This CDR3 comprises 16 residues. The germline V gene encodes CDR1 MGHRA and CDR2 YSYEKL. Unmatched junction bases numbered 10, after V lost 3 bases and J lost 4 bases. The CDR3 loop is CASSQSTSVVADTQYF. CDR3 DNA: TGCGCCAGCAGCCAGTCCACTAGCGTGGTGGCAGATACGCAGTATTTT.

This clonotype was seen more than once but under ten times. The rearrangement links TRBV28 to TRBJ2-5, with D possibly matching TRBD2 (7 bases). V lost 3 bases, J lost 3 bases, and 35 bases lay in between. Germline V CDR1 and CDR2: MDHEN, SYDVKM. CDR3 length equals 22 residues. CDR3 amino acids: CASSFYTWWGGHTKAPKETQYF. DNA for the CDR3: TGTGCCAGCAGTTTTTACACGTGGTGGGGGGGCCACACAAAGGCCCCGAAAGAGACCCAGTACTTC.

This clonotype showed up just a few times. The rearrangement uses TRBV15 and TRBJ1-5, with D maybe TRBD1 (5 bases). Germline assignment: CDR1 LNHNV and CDR2 YYDKDF (reference sequence). Trimming took 3 bases from V and 5 from J, leaving 11 bases between them. The CDR3 loop spans 14 amino acids. CDR3 DNA sequence: TGTGCCACCAGCAGGGCAGGGCCATATCAGCCCCAGCATTTT. Amino acid sequence: CATSRAGPYQPQHF.

This clonotype was picked up a small number of times. This chain joins TRBV4-3 and TRBJ2-5; the D gene is possibly TRBD2 (6 bases). V lost 1 base and J lost 5, with 11 bases in between. This CDR3 comprises 14 residues. Per germline, CDR1 LGHNA and CDR2 YSLEER. CDR3 region: CASSQAGSWETQYF. The CDR3 DNA reads TGCGCCAGCAGCCAAGCCGGGAGTTGGGAGACCCAGTACTTC.

This clonotype was counted at least ten times. V and J are TRBV25-1 and TRBJ2-2, with TRBD2 matching over 8 bases. The CDR3 loop spans 17 amino acids. Germline lookup yields CDR1 MGHDK and CDR2 SYGVNS. The ends lost 6 bases at V and 7 bases at J; junction bases unmatched: 16. The CDR3 DNA follows: TGTGCCAGCAGCCCCTCTTTCAGCGGGGGAACAAGCGGGGAGCTGTTTTTT. It encodes CASSPSFSGGTSGELFF.

This clonotype has a handful of counts. CDR3 sequence (DNA): TGTGCCAGCAGTTTTCGATTCCAAGAGACCCAGTACTTC. Protein: CASSFRFQETQYF. The J gene is TRBJ2-5, the V gene TRBV28; D gene unclear. CDR1 and CDR2 (germline): MDHEN, SYDVKM. The V gene lost 3 bases and the J gene lost 1 base, with 6 bases spanning the gap. CDR3 length: 13 residues.

This clonotype has a handful of counts. This sequence joins TRBV29-1 and TRBJ2-5; possibly TRBD2 for D (6 bases). The CDR3 runs to 13 residues. The V and J ends lost 6 bases and 5 bases respectively, with 16 bases between them. Germline assignment: CDR1 SQVTM and CDR2 ANQGSEA. The CDR3 region has the DNA TGCAGCGTGGTTTACGGGGGTTTCGAGACCCAGTACTTC. Translated, it gives CSVVYGGFETQYF.